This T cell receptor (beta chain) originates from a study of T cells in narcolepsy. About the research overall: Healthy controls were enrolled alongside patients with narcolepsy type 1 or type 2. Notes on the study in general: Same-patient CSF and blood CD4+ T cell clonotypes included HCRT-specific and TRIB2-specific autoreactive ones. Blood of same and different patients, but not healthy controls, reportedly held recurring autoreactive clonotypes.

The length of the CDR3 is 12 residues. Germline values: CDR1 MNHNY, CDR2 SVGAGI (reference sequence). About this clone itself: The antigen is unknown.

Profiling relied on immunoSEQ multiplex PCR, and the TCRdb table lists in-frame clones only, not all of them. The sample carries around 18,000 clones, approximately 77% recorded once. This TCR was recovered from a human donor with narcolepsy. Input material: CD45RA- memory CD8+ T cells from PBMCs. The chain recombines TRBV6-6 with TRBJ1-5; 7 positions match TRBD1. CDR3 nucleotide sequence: TGTGCATCTGGACAGGGCAATCAGCCCCAGCATTTT. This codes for CASGQGNQPQHF.